This T cell receptor (beta chain) was documented in a study of T cells in Graves' hyperthyroidism and ophthalmopathy. With respect to this clonotype: This sequence may be a read error, since a much larger clone differs from it by one base.

The TCR beta CDR3 regions underwent amplification using RNA transcripts as the source. When the TCR CDR3 underwent first-round RT-PCR, the HTBI primer set was used. One entry per CDR3 protein, called by TCRdb with MiXCR from the multiplex PCR reads. This sample yields approximately 530,000 distinct CDR3 sequences, of which approximately 20% are seen a single time; roughly 44% belongs to the top ten. This receptor was identified in a middle-aged man with Graves' ophthalmopathy. The sequenced sample was blood.

CDR3 nucleotide sequence: TGTGCCTCGGACAGGGCGGGAAAGGGCACTGAAGCTCTCTTT. Its translation: CASDRAGKGTEALF. The chain couples TRBV30 to TRBJ1-1; 8 bases map to TRBD1. The CDR3 totals 14 residues. The germline V gene has CDR1 GTSNPN and CDR2 SVGIG (reference sequence).